This passage covers 21 T cell receptor beta chains from one sample sequenced in a study of cytomegalovirus exposure and HLA in healthy donors. The PCR contained 60 Vbeta and 13 Jbeta primers. Produced via immunoSEQ multiplex PCR; TCRdb's table is partial and in-frame only. This table holds some 100,000 clones, around 76% found once. The specimen sequenced was PBMCs. The receptors come from a man aged 50 or older in good health and CMV-seropositive.

The rearrangement uses TRBV6-5 and TRBJ1-6; D call uncertain. Germline CDR1 and CDR2: MNHEY and SVGAGI. The CDR3 loop spans 14 amino acids. V was cut by 2 bases and J by 5 bases, with 7 bases left in between. The CDR3 DNA is TGTGCCAGCAGTTACGGAGGGAATAATTCACCCCTCCACTTT. Its translation is CASSYGGNNSPLHF.

The chain couples TRBV18 to TRBJ1-3, with TRBD1 identical over 10 bases. From germline, CDR1 is KGHSH and CDR2 LQKENI. V dropped 1 base and J dropped 2; count of bases not matched to a gene: 5. The CDR3 totals 17 residues. The CDR3 loop is CASSPLTGGSPGNTIYF. The CDR3 DNA sequence: TGTGCCAGCTCACCACTGACAGGGGGCTCTCCTGGAAACACCATATATTTT.

The chain links TRBV29-1 to TRBJ1-5; tentatively, D is TRBD1 (5 bases). V was clipped by 4 bases and J by 6 bases, with 16 bases between them. CDR3 length: 14 residues. Germline CDR1 and CDR2: SQVTM and ANQGSEA. The CDR3, as DNA: TGCAGCGTTGTCGGGGGGGGGAAGGGTCAGCCCCAGCATTTT. Protein: CSVVGGGKGQPQHF.

The genes are TRBV11-3 and TRBJ2-5; D is tentatively TRBD1 or TRBD2 (6 bases each). Gene TRBJ2-7 matches the end of the DNA better, so the J call may be wrong. The CDR3 contains 15 residues. Germline CDR1 and CDR2: SGHNT and YENEEA. CDR3 sequence: CASSSRGGGGYEQYF. The CDR3 region has the DNA TGTGCCAGCAGCTCGCGAGGCGGAGGGGGCTACGAGCAGTACTTC.

The chain is built from TRBV28 and TRBJ1-1; TRBD1 matches 10 bases. J lost 1 base, V lost 5 bases, and 7 bases had no gene match. The germline V gene encodes CDR1 MDHEN and CDR2 SYDVKM. CDR3 length: 16 residues. The CDR3 nucleotides are TGTGCCAGCAGTACCCGGACAGGGGGAGGGAACACTGAAGCTTTCTTT. Residues: CASSTRTGGGNTEAFF.

The chain uses TRBV7-2 and TRBJ1-5, with no clear D. The CDR3 has 14 residues. Germline values: CDR1 SGHTA, CDR2 FQGNSA. Trimming left V 5 bases short and J 8 bases short, with 16 bases between. The CDR3 reads CASSPSEGLKPQHF. DNA for the CDR3: TGTGCCAGCAGCCCTAGTGAGGGATTGAAGCCCCAGCATTTT.

V usage is TRBV21-1 and J usage is TRBJ1-5; the table's D call TRBD1 went unverified against the DNA. TRBV21-1 is a recognized pseudogene. The CDR3 length is 19 residues. The CDR3 protein is CASSKNPADTGDSNQPQHF. In nucleotides, the CDR3 is TGTGCCAGCAGCAAAAACCCCGCTGACACAGGGGATAGCAATCAGCCCCAGCATTTT.

This chain uses TRBV7-9 with TRBJ2-3, with TRBD2 matching 12 bases. The CDR3 sequence is 16 residues long. V was pared by 5 bases and J by 0 bases, with 3 bases of the junction left unmatched. Germline values: CDR1 SEHNR, CDR2 FQNEAQ (reference sequence). The CDR3 DNA reads as TGTGCCAGCAGCCCCGGGACTAGCGGGAGCACAGATACGCAGTATTTT. Translated: CASSPGTSGSTDTQYF.

J is TRBJ1-1 and V is TRBV4-3; TRBD1 agrees at 10 bases. The CDR3 extends over 16 amino acids. Germline V gene sequence: CDR1 LGHNA, CDR2 YSLEER. The V segment lost 1 base and the J segment 4 bases; nucleotides outside the gene matches: 6. The CDR3 spells CASSQGQTGGFTEAFF. CDR3 in DNA: TGCGCCAGCAGCCAAGGTCAGACAGGGGGCTTCACTGAAGCTTTCTTT.

This sequence joins TRBV2 and TRBJ1-5, with 7 bases that match TRBD1. Germline values: CDR1 SNHLY, CDR2 FYNNEI. This CDR3 has 14 residues. The junction had 3 bases not matched to a gene; V was cut back by 6 bases and J by 1 base. CDR3 DNA sequence: TGTGCCAGCAGCGACAGGGAGAGCAATCAGCCCCAGCATTTT. It codes for CASSDRESNQPQHF.

The chain joins TRBV6-1 to TRBJ1-5; D is possibly TRBD1 (6 bases). V shed 3 bases and J shed 8 bases, with 17 bases lying between them. This CDR3 has 15 amino acids. Looked up from germline, CDR1 is MNHNS and CDR2 is SASEGT. DNA of the CDR3: TGTGCCAGCAGTGATAGAGCCCTGGGGGCGAAGCCCCAGCATTTT. Amino acid sequence: CASSDRALGAKPQHF.

The chain recombines TRBV6-1 with TRBJ2-5; D gene uncertain. CDR3 length equals 12 residues. Germline V gene sequence: CDR1 MNHNS, CDR2 SASEGT. The V and J ends lost 3 bases and 1 base respectively, with 3 bases between them. CDR3 DNA: TGTGCCAGCAGTGACATCCAAGAGACCCAGTACTTC. As protein: CASSDIQETQYF.

This chain links TRBV5-1 with TRBJ1-3; D not resolved. Deletions cut 2 bases from V and 0 bases from J, with 15 bases between. The CDR3 is made up of 17 amino acids. CDR1 is SGHRS and CDR2 is YFSETQ in the germline V gene. The CDR3 DNA reads TGCGCCAGCAGCTTAAGCCCAGGAATTGTCTCTGGAAACACCATATATTTT. It codes for CASSLSPGIVSGNTIYF. Drawing the rest from reference TRBV5-1 and TRBJ1-3, the complete variable domain is KAGVTQTPRYLIKTRGQQVTLSCSPISGHRSVSWYQQTPGQGLQFLFEYFSETQRNKGNFPGRFSGRQFSNSRSEMNVSTLELGDSALYLCASSLSPGIVSGNTIYFGEGSWLTVV.

The chain combines TRBV5-4 with TRBJ2-2; tentatively, D is TRBD2 (5 bases). V lost 0 bases and J 7 bases, leaving 22 bases between the germline ends. Germline V lookup: CDR1 SGHNT, CDR2 YYREEE (reference sequence). This CDR3 region has 18 residues. In nucleotides, the CDR3 is TGTGCCAGCAGCTTGGCGGGGAAAGCCCCTAGGAAGAGCGGGGAGCTGTTTTTT. Protein sequence: CASSLAGKAPRKSGELFF. Filled out from reference TRBV5-4 and TRBJ2-2, the complete variable domain reads ETGVTQSPTHLIKTRGQQVTLRCSSQSGHNTVSWYQQALGQGPQFIFQYYREEENGRGNFPPRFSGLQFPNYSSELNVNALELDDSALYLCASSLAGKAPRKSGELFFGEGSRLTVL.

This sequence joins TRBV4-1 and TRBJ2-1; D might be TRBD2 (5 bases). The germline CDR1 and CDR2 sequences are MGHRA and YSYEKL. The CDR3 runs to 15 residues. V was trimmed by 3 bases and J by 8 bases, leaving 17 bases between them. In DNA form, the CDR3 reads TGCGCCAGCAGCCACGGGGTAGGGTACGGGGATGAGCAGTTCTTC. Its translation is CASSHGVGYGDEQFF.

This chain connects TRBV6-5 to TRBJ1-1; D gene unclear. Germline V gene data show CDR1 as MNHEY and CDR2 as SVGAGI. This CDR3 is built from 14 residues. Trimming took 8 bases from V and 3 from J, leaving 16 bases between them. Here the CDR3 DNA reads TGTGCCAGCCTACCTGGCCGGGGAGACACTGAAGCTTTCTTT. Translating gives CASLPGRGDTEAFF.

The V gene is TRBV4-1, the J gene TRBJ2-3; a weak D match, TRBD1 (6 bases). V lost 4 bases to trimming and J lost 4 bases, with 15 bases between them. Looked up from germline, CDR1 is MGHRA and CDR2 is YSYEKL. The CDR3 runs 15 residues. Here the CDR3 reads CASSPRGSEADTQYF. The CDR3 DNA reads TGCGCCAGCAGCCCGAGGGGGAGTGAGGCAGATACGCAGTATTTT.

The chain links TRBV5-3 to TRBJ2-1; 9 bases match TRBD1. TRBV5-3 is an ORF for which the function is uncertain. The trim removed 3 bases at V and 4 bases at J, leaving 8 bases unmatched. The CDR3 is 16 amino acids. CDR3 amino acids: CARSSPGTGMYNEQFF. Here the CDR3 DNA reads TGTGCCAGAAGCTCTCCCGGGACAGGGATGTACAATGAGCAGTTCTTC.

The gene calls are TRBV5-1 and TRBJ2-5, with a possible D match to TRBD1 (6 bases). The germline CDR1 and CDR2 sequences are SGHRS and YFSETQ. The V gene lost 0 bases and the J gene lost 3 bases, with 15 bases spanning the gap. The CDR3 loop spans 16 amino acids. CDR3 in amino acids: CASSLGGPTGKETQYF. Written as DNA, the CDR3 is TGCGCCAGCAGCTTGGGGGGGCCTACAGGGAAAGAGACCCAGTACTTC.

CDR3 sequence: CASSPGGTNEKLFF. The CDR3 DNA is TGCGCCAGCAGCCCGGGGGGTACTAATGAAAAACTGTTTTTT. V is TRBV5-1 and J is TRBJ1-4; weak D call: TRBD1 (5 bases). Deletions cut 4 bases from V and 2 bases from J, with 9 bases between. The V gene's germline CDR1 is SGHRS and CDR2 YFSETQ. CDR3 size: 14 residues.

V gene TRBV7-9 combines with J gene TRBJ1-2; 8 positions agree with TRBD1. In germline, CDR1 is SEHNR, CDR2 FQNEAQ (reference sequence). V was pared by 1 base and J by 8 bases, with 6 bases of the junction left unmatched. CDR3 length equals 14 residues. The CDR3 region has the DNA TGTGCCAGCAGCTTAGTCCAGGGGGCGCGAGGCTACACCTTC. Translated: CASSLVQGARGYTF.